The 15 T cell receptor beta chains presented below share a single source sample, sequenced in a study of cytomegalovirus exposure and HLA in healthy donors. Both 60 Vbeta primers and 13 Jbeta primers went into the PCR. Clones were sequenced by immunoSEQ multiplex PCR, and TCRdb holds only the in-frame ones, with some missing. This sample has over 85,000 clones, with roughly 60% found just once. The sample taken for sequencing was PBMCs. The receptors come from a human donor in good health.

The rearrangement links TRBV4-2 to TRBJ2-7; TRBD1 agrees at 7 bases. J lost 3 bases, V lost 0 bases, and 5 bases had no gene match. The germline CDR1 and CDR2 sequences are LGHNA and YNFKEQ. The CDR3 is 15 amino acids. Here the CDR3 reads CASSQDLAGGYEQYF. In nucleotides, the CDR3 is TGTGCCAGCAGCCAAGATTTAGCAGGGGGCTACGAGCAGTACTTC.

The chain links TRBV5-1 to TRBJ2-2; D unresolved. V lost 4 bases and J 4 bases, leaving 5 bases between the germline ends. The CDR3 consists of 12 residues. CDR1 is SGHRS and CDR2 is YFSETQ in the germline V gene. The CDR3: CASSPLTGELFF. In DNA, the CDR3 is TGCGCCAGCAGCCCCCTCACCGGGGAGCTGTTTTTT. The full variable domain, its missing parts supplied by reference TRBV5-1 and TRBJ2-2, is KAGVTQTPRYLIKTRGQQVTLSCSPISGHRSVSWYQQTPGQGLQFLFEYFSETQRNKGNFPGRFSGRQFSNSRSEMNVSTLELGDSALYLCASSPLTGELFFGEGSRLTVL.

This chain connects TRBV6-5 to TRBJ2-2; maybe TRBD2 (5 bases). The CDR3 sequence is 15 residues long. V lost 0 bases and J lost 1, with 6 bases in between. Per the germline V gene, CDR1 is MNHEY and CDR2 is SVGAGI. This chain's CDR3 is CASSYSSVNTGELFF. The CDR3 bases are TGTGCCAGCAGTTACTCTAGCGTGAACACCGGGGAGCTGTTTTTT.

This chain connects TRBV5-4 to TRBJ2-3, with D maybe TRBD2 (6 bases). Germline CDR1 is SGHNT and CDR2 is YYREEE (reference sequence). The CDR3 runs to 15 residues. Trimming took 4 bases from V and 2 from J, leaving 14 bases between them. The CDR3 reads CASSLRGGVTDTQYF. DNA of the CDR3: TGTGCCAGCAGCCTACGAGGAGGGGTCACAGATACGCAGTATTTT.

V gene TRBV7-2 combines with J gene TRBJ1-3; the D is unclear. Germline V gene sequence: CDR1 SGHTA, CDR2 FQGNSA. V was shortened by 5 bases and J by 9 bases, with 17 bases between the two germline ends. The CDR3 runs 14 residues. CDR3 region: CASSPRHGLGTIYF. The CDR3 bases are TGTGCCAGCAGCCCACGACACGGCTTGGGCACCATATATTTT.

This rearrangement joins TRBV7-3 to TRBJ2-3; a weak D match, TRBD1 (6 bases). The germline V and J ends were trimmed by 5 bases and 5 bases, with 11 bases remaining between them. This CDR3 is 13 amino acids long. Looked up from germline, CDR1 is SGHTA and CDR2 is FQGTGA. CDR3 in DNA: TGTGCCAGCAGCCTACAGGGTGGAGATACGCAGTATTTT. Translation gives CASSLQGGDTQYF.

This sequence joins TRBV29-1 and TRBJ2-4; tentative D call: TRBD2 (6 bases). Trimming took 0 bases from V and 6 from J, leaving 15 bases between them. The CDR3 has 15 residues. CDR1 is SQVTM and CDR2 is ANQGSEA in the germline V gene. The CDR3 region is CSVEDLGRDLNIQYF. For the CDR3, the DNA is TGCAGCGTTGAAGATCTGGGCAGGGACTTAAACATTCAGTACTTC.

The chain is built from TRBV2 and TRBJ2-2; D possibly corresponds to TRBD2 (7 bases). V was cut by 6 bases and J by 3 bases, with 11 bases left in between. CDR1 and CDR2 (germline): SNHLY, FYNNEI. The CDR3 has 14 amino acids. CDR3 protein: CASRGGLDTGELFF. Written as DNA, the CDR3 is TGTGCCAGCAGGGGGGGGCTTGACACCGGGGAGCTGTTTTTT.

For the CDR3, the DNA is TGTGCCAGCAGCCAAGACTTTACAGGGGGAAGTTGGGCAGATACGCAGTATTTT. As protein: CASSQDFTGGSWADTQYF. The chain uses TRBV14 and TRBJ2-3; 8 bases map to TRBD1. The CDR3 has 18 residues. V shed 0 bases and J 4 bases; nucleotides not matched to a gene: 12. The germline CDR1 and CDR2 sequences are SGHDN and FVKESK.

V usage is TRBV5-5 and J usage is TRBJ2-7; D is possibly TRBD2 (5 bases). The ends were cut back, 3 bases at V and 1 base at J, with 14 bases in the middle. The CDR3 covers 15 residues. CDR1 is SGHKS and CDR2 is YYEKEE in the germline V gene (reference sequence). This CDR3 is CASSSNEGFSYEQYF. The DNA of the CDR3 is TGTGCCAGCAGCTCAAACGAGGGATTTTCCTACGAGCAGTACTTC.

The genes are TRBV29-1 and TRBJ2-2, with a tentative D call TRBD1 (5 bases). The CDR3 has 13 amino acids. V was cut by 6 bases and J by 0 bases, with 8 bases left in between. Germline V lookup: CDR1 SQVTM, CDR2 ANQGSEA. CDR3 nucleotide sequence: TGCAGCGTGAAGACAGCGAACACCGGGGAGCTGTTTTTT. Translated: CSVKTANTGELFF.

DNA for the CDR3: TGCGCCAGCAGCTTGGACGGATCCGGGACAGGGGTATTTAACTATGGCTACACCTTC. Amino acid sequence: CASSLDGSGTGVFNYGYTF. This chain uses TRBV5-1 with TRBJ1-2; 10 nucleotides align to TRBD1. CDR3 length equals 19 residues. The V gene end was trimmed by 0 bases and the J gene end by 1 base; junction bases not matched to a gene: 12. Germline CDR1 reads SGHRS; CDR2 reads YFSETQ.

The V gene is TRBV2, the J gene TRBJ2-5, with D perhaps TRBD2 (5 bases). The CDR3 has 11 amino acids. The V and J ends lost 8 bases and 4 bases respectively, with 8 bases between them. The germline V gene encodes CDR1 SNHLY and CDR2 FYNNEI. The CDR3 loop reads CASEGRETQYF. The CDR3 nucleotides are TGTGCCAGCGAGGGTAGAGAGACCCAGTACTTC.

The chain combines TRBV5-1 with TRBJ2-3; no clear D. With 1 base removed from V and 2 bases from J, the gap between germline ends came to 11 bases. This CDR3 contains 15 residues. CDR1 and CDR2 (germline): SGHRS, YFSETQ. CDR3 amino acids: CASSLTIADTDTQYF. The CDR3 bases are TGCGCCAGCAGCTTGACAATAGCAGACACAGATACGCAGTATTTT.

This chain's CDR3 is CAISESTGGYTF. The CDR3 DNA follows: TGTGCCATCAGTGAGTCAACAGGTGGCTACACCTTC. The rearrangement uses TRBV10-3 and TRBJ1-2; the D gene is possibly TRBD1 (5 bases). Per germline, CDR1 ENHRY and CDR2 SYGVKD. V was cut by 0 bases and J by 7 bases, with 6 bases left in between. The CDR3 consists of 12 residues.